These 31 T cell receptor beta chains share one sample of origin, sequenced in a study of shared clonotypes between healthy human individuals (TCRdb year 2020). The library was generated by the immunoSEQ multiplex PCR assay. The immuneACCESS repertoire file appears here via TCRdb, limited to in-frame rearrangements. These files lack a portion of the clones; in checked studies, under half of the deficit traces to unresolved V genes, and the cause of the others is not known. The sample table contains roughly 1,500,000 clones; only one count was recorded for about 98% of them. The ten largest account for about 0.42% of the sample. The sequencing input was naive CD4+ T cells sorted from blood. The sample's cell subset or site label is to be understood as: CD45RA+ positively selected. All receptors come from a man aged 25-45 years in good health.

This chain uses TRBV18 with TRBJ1-4; D remains unclear. Looked up from germline, CDR1 is KGHSH and CDR2 is LQKENI. Deletions cut 3 bases from V and 4 bases from J, with 9 bases between. This CDR3 is built from 14 residues. The CDR3 loop reads CASSPREGNEKLFF. The DNA for the CDR3 is TGTGCCAGCTCACCCCGGGAGGGTAATGAAAAACTGTTTTTT.

V and J are TRBV6-6 and TRBJ2-7, with D perhaps matching TRBD2 (6 bases). Per germline, CDR1 MNHNY and CDR2 SVGAGI (reference sequence). This CDR3 has 12 residues. V shed 7 bases and J shed 3 bases, with 10 bases lying between them. CDR3 DNA: TGTGCCAGCATGCAAGCGGGCTACGAGCAGTACTTC. This sequence encodes CASMQAGYEQYF.

Concerning this clone itself: The sample has other DNA sequences that encode this CDR3 too. The V call is TRBV5-1, the J call TRBJ2-3; D possibly corresponds to TRBD1 (6 bases). The CDR3 has 12 amino acids. Deletions cut 3 bases from V and 6 bases from J, with 8 bases between. In germline, CDR1 is SGHRS, CDR2 YFSETQ. In nucleotides, the CDR3 is TGCGCCAGCAGCTCGCAGGGGGATACGCAGTATTTT. Encoded protein: CASSSQGDTQYF.

The gene calls are TRBV28 and TRBJ2-7; 7 positions match TRBD1. Trimming took 5 bases from V and 5 from J; bases not matched to a gene: 9. CDR1 and CDR2 (germline): MDHEN, SYDVKM. The CDR3 sequence is 14 residues long. The DNA of the CDR3 is TGTGCCAGCAGTACATACCCCGACAGGGACGAGCAGTACTTC. Translation: CASSTYPDRDEQYF.

This clone was seen just once. This chain uses TRBV9 with TRBJ2-1, with a possible D match to TRBD1 (6 bases). The CDR3 has 13 amino acids. Germline values: CDR1 SGDLS, CDR2 YYNGEE. Trimming removed 3 bases from V and 4 bases from J, with 8 bases in between. CDR3 DNA sequence: TGTGCCAGCAGCGGGGGGCCGTACAATGAGCAGTTCTTC. Translating gives CASSGGPYNEQFF.

The rearrangement links TRBV15 to TRBJ2-3; TRBD1 might be the D (5 bases). CDR1 LNHNV and CDR2 YYDKDF come from the germline V gene (reference sequence). Trimming removed 4 bases at V and 4 bases at J, with 18 bases between. The CDR3 is 16 amino acids. The CDR3 reads CATSIQSPGNADTQYF. The CDR3 nucleotides read TGTGCCACCAGCATCCAATCCCCAGGGAATGCAGATACGCAGTATTTT.

This rearrangement joins TRBV5-1 to TRBJ1-2, with TRBD1 matching 10 bases. CDR3 size: 16 residues. In germline, CDR1 is SGHRS, CDR2 YFSETQ. After removal of 0 bases from V and 3 bases from J, the junction contained 5 bases not matched to a gene. CDR3: CASSLGTGTGDYGYTF. The DNA of the CDR3 is TGCGCCAGCAGCTTGGGGACCGGGACAGGGGACTATGGCTACACCTTC.

The V gene is TRBV20-1, the J gene TRBJ2-7; 7 positions match TRBD1. The CDR3 is 11 amino acids. CDR1 is DFQATT and CDR2 is SNEGSKA in the germline V gene (reference sequence). The J segment lost 4 bases and the V segment lost 5 bases, leaving 2 bases of the junction unmatched. The CDR3 sequence: CSAGTVYEQYF. CDR3 nucleotide sequence: TGCAGTGCTGGGACAGTTTACGAGCAGTACTTC.

Comment on this clone: The sample holds other DNA sequences that translate to the same CDR3. This sequence joins TRBV10-1 and TRBJ1-1, with D unclear. The germline V gene encodes CDR1 WNHNN and CDR2 SYGVQD (reference sequence). Trimming took 0 bases from V and 1 from J, leaving 3 bases between them. The CDR3 totals 13 residues. CDR3 loop: CASSESGNTEAFF. In DNA form, the CDR3 reads TGCGCCAGCAGTGAGTCTGGGAACACTGAAGCTTTCTTT.

This clone was counted once. V and J are TRBV2 and TRBJ2-6; 9 bases align to TRBD1. The V gene's germline CDR1 is SNHLY and CDR2 FYNNEI. The V segment lost 1 base and the J segment 4 bases; nucleotides outside the gene matches: 8. This CDR3 spans 18 amino acids. Here the CDR3 DNA reads TGTGCCAGCAGTGAAGTTGGGACAGGGAGGTCCGGGGCCAACGTCCTGACTTTC. It codes for CASSEVGTGRSGANVLTF.

The V gene is TRBV11-2, the J gene TRBJ2-5; D gene uncertain. The CDR3 extends over 14 amino acids. The germline V gene encodes CDR1 SGHAT and CDR2 FQNNGV. Trimming shortened V by 1 base and J by 6 bases, and 12 bases separated the two germline ends. The CDR3 region has the DNA TGTGCCAGCAGCTTAGCGGCGGAAACAAAGACCCAGTACTTC. Amino acid sequence: CASSLAAETKTQYF.

This clone is a singleton in its sample. The V and J genes are TRBV5-1 and TRBJ2-7; weak D call: TRBD1 (5 bases). Germline assignment: CDR1 SGHRS and CDR2 YFSETQ. Trimming shortened V by 0 bases and J by 1 base, and 14 bases separated the two germline ends. The CDR3 runs to 16 residues. This chain's CDR3 is CASSLADRSVSYEQYF. CDR3 DNA: TGCGCCAGCAGCTTGGCCGACAGAAGTGTTTCCTACGAGCAGTACTTC.

The CDR3 nucleotides read TGTGCCAGCAGTTTGTTCCCGTCAGACACTGAAGCTTTCTTT. Translation gives CASSLFPSDTEAFF. The rearrangement joins TRBV28 to TRBJ1-1; D gene uncertain. Germline V gives CDR1 MDHEN, CDR2 SYDVKM. V dropped 3 bases and J dropped 3 bases, with 11 bases sitting between them. The CDR3 is made up of 14 amino acids.

The rearrangement uses TRBV7-3 and TRBJ1-5; D is undetermined. Germline V gene lookup returns CDR1 SGHTA and CDR2 FQGTGA. V was cut by 4 bases and J by 5 bases, with 9 bases left in between. The CDR3 contains 13 residues. The CDR3 sequence is CASSWGKDQPQHF. For the CDR3, the DNA is TGTGCCAGCAGCTGGGGTAAGGATCAGCCCCAGCATTTT.

V usage is TRBV5-1 and J usage is TRBJ2-1, with 10 bases lining up with TRBD2. Per the germline V gene, CDR1 is SGHRS and CDR2 is YFSETQ. Trimming removed 0 bases from V and 7 bases from J; junction bases left unmatched: 7. The CDR3 is 16 residues long. The CDR3 protein is CASSLDTSGTGNEQFF. As DNA, the CDR3 is TGCGCCAGCAGCTTGGATACTAGCGGGACTGGTAATGAGCAGTTCTTC.

The rearrangement links TRBV10-1 to TRBJ2-5, with D perhaps TRBD1 or TRBD2 (5 bases each). V dropped 7 bases and J dropped 4 bases, with 19 bases sitting between them. CDR1 is WNHNN, CDR2 SYGVQD, per germline (reference sequence). The length of the CDR3 is 15 residues. The CDR3 nucleotides are TGCGCCAGCACCGCGAGTGGGGGTTCCGTAGAGACCCAGTACTTC. This codes for CASTASGGSVETQYF.

This clone was seen only once. This sequence joins TRBV11-3 and TRBJ2-1; tentative D call: TRBD2 (5 bases). Per the germline V gene, CDR1 is SGHNT and CDR2 is YENEEA. The germline V and J ends were trimmed by 5 bases and 4 bases, with 12 bases remaining between them. This CDR3 is 14 amino acids long. Here the CDR3 reads CASSPRTGYNEQFF. As DNA, the CDR3 is TGTGCCAGCAGCCCGAGGACTGGGTACAATGAGCAGTTCTTC.

The rearrangement uses TRBV27 and TRBJ2-3; possibly TRBD2 for D (6 bases). This CDR3 region has 14 residues. The germline V gene has CDR1 MNHEY and CDR2 SMNVEV (reference sequence). Trimming cost V 5 bases and J 5 bases, with 14 bases left between them. CDR3 protein: CASSAYQGLDTQYF. The CDR3, as DNA: TGTGCCAGCAGTGCCTACCAGGGACTAGATACGCAGTATTTT.

V gene TRBV9 combines with J gene TRBJ2-1, with TRBD2 identical over 9 bases. From germline, CDR1 is SGDLS and CDR2 YYNGEE. This CDR3 comprises 15 residues. Trimming cost V 6 bases and J 1 base; bases outside gene matches: 5. DNA for the CDR3: TGTGCCAGCACCTTAGCGGGAGATTCCTACAATGAGCAGTTCTTC. Protein product: CASTLAGDSYNEQFF.

V and J are TRBV28 and TRBJ2-4; weak D call: TRBD2 (5 bases). CDR3 length: 13 amino acids. V was pared by 6 bases and J by 7 bases, with 13 bases between. In germline, CDR1 is MDHEN, CDR2 SYDVKM. CDR3 bases: TGTGCCAGCAGCCGCCCCAGAGGGAACATTCAGTACTTC. It is translated as CASSRPRGNIQYF.

Comments on this clone: This sample includes further DNA sequences coding for the same CDR3. The rearrangement joins TRBV28 to TRBJ2-7; D may be TRBD1 or TRBD2 (5 bases each). Trimming pared 4 bases from V and 1 base from J, leaving 8 bases between. The CDR3 has 13 amino acids. In germline, CDR1 is MDHEN, CDR2 SYDVKM. The CDR3 reads CASSSGSSYEQYF. CDR3 sequence (DNA): TGTGCCAGCAGTTCAGGGAGTTCCTACGAGCAGTACTTC.

This chain joins TRBV18 and TRBJ2-5, with 7 bases identical to TRBD2. The CDR3 is made up of 14 amino acids. Germline trimming cut 4 bases from V and 4 bases from J; bases unmatched to any gene: 6. Per germline, CDR1 KGHSH and CDR2 LQKENI. In DNA, the CDR3 is TGTGCCAGCTCACTTGGACTAGTTGGAGAGACCCAGTACTTC. Residues: CASSLGLVGETQYF.

The chain recombines TRBV7-2 with TRBJ2-7; 8 positions match TRBD1. The germline CDR1 and CDR2 sequences are SGHTA and FQGNSA. The ends lost 3 bases at V and 5 bases at J; junction bases unmatched: 3. This CDR3 is built from 13 residues. The CDR3 DNA reads as TGTGCCAGCAGCTTCGGACAGGGTGACGAGCAGTACTTC. Residues: CASSFGQGDEQYF.

The V and J genes are TRBV18 and TRBJ2-7; D call uncertain. The length of the CDR3 is 16 residues. Germline CDR1 and CDR2: KGHSH and LQKENI. The V end was cut by 2 bases, the J end by 3 bases, with 17 bases between. The CDR3 coding sequence is TGTGCCAGCTCACCAGTTGCTCGCGGAGCGAGCTACGAGCAGTACTTC. Its protein product is CASSPVARGASYEQYF.

A word on this clone: Other nucleotide sequences from this sample produce the same CDR3. The CDR3 nucleotides read TGTGCCAGCAGCTTAGGGCGGGGGACAGATACGCAGTATTTT. Protein product: CASSLGRGTDTQYF. This sequence joins TRBV7-9 and TRBJ2-3; 7 nucleotides agree with TRBD2. V trimming: 1 base; J trimming: 3 bases; junction bases outside the gene matches: 1. Germline V CDR1 and CDR2: SEHNR, FQNEAQ (reference sequence). The CDR3 covers 14 residues.

The chain has TRBV9 and TRBJ2-5; no firm D call. CDR3 length: 14 amino acids. Trimming took 0 bases from V and 3 from J, leaving 9 bases between them. Germline V gene sequence: CDR1 SGDLS, CDR2 YYNGEE. As DNA, the CDR3 is TGTGCCAGCAGCGTAGGATACGGTGAAGAGACCCAGTACTTC. Its translation is CASSVGYGEETQYF.

This chain connects TRBV29-1 to TRBJ2-1; D is perhaps TRBD2 (5 bases). This CDR3 is built from 14 residues. The V and J ends lost 4 bases and 5 bases respectively, with 15 bases between them. The germline V gene encodes CDR1 SQVTM and CDR2 ANQGSEA. The CDR3 region has the DNA TGCAGCGTTGTCTACATCGGGGAAGACAATGAGCAGTTCTTC. This gives the protein CSVVYIGEDNEQFF.

The table lists this clone with a count of one. The chain employs TRBV11-2 and TRBJ2-3, with D tentatively TRBD2 (5 bases). V was shortened by 1 base and J by 0 bases, with 11 bases between the two germline ends. This CDR3 has 16 amino acids. Per the germline V gene, CDR1 is SGHAT and CDR2 is FQNNGV. In DNA, the CDR3 is TGTGCCAGCAGCTTAGTCGGCCGCGGGAGCACAGATACGCAGTATTTT. It encodes CASSLVGRGSTDTQYF.

On this clone: This CDR3 is also generated by other DNA sequences in the sample. The genes are TRBV4-1 and TRBJ2-7; TRBD2 matches at 9 bases. The CDR3 is made up of 15 amino acids. The J segment lost 2 bases and the V segment lost 1 base, leaving 3 bases of the junction unmatched. Germline V gene sequence: CDR1 MGHRA, CDR2 YSYEKL. The CDR3 DNA is TGCGCCAGCAGCCAAGGGCTAGCGGGAACCTACGAGCAGTACTTC. It is translated as CASSQGLAGTYEQYF.

The rearrangement joins TRBV7-9 to TRBJ2-5; the D is unclear. This CDR3 has 16 residues. CDR1 is SEHNR and CDR2 is FQNEAQ in the germline V gene (reference sequence). Trimming removed 3 bases from V and 3 bases from J, with 17 bases in between. The CDR3 region has the DNA TGTGCCAGCAGCTTTAGAGTTGGCCCTCTTGAAGAGACCCAGTACTTC. Amino acids: CASSFRVGPLEETQYF.

The CDR3: CASSSLVTGMNEQFF. CDR3 DNA sequence: TGCGCCAGCAGCTCACTAGTCACGGGAATGAATGAGCAGTTCTTC. V is TRBV10-1 and J is TRBJ2-1; D may be TRBD2 (5 bases). The CDR3 extends over 15 amino acids. Germline values: CDR1 WNHNN, CDR2 SYGVQD (reference sequence). V was trimmed by 6 bases and J by 7 bases, leaving 19 bases between them.